A selection of T cell receptor beta chains follows, all from one sample in a study of B cell selection in AIRE deficiency. The method was immunoSEQ multiplex PCR; TCRdb's version includes in-frame clones alone and lacks a portion of them. In the table there are about 25,000 clones, roughly 95% of which are singletons. The sample taken for sequencing was CD4+CD127+ conventional T cells sorted from PBMCs. Receptors were obtained from a human donor in good health. Both conserved end residues are part of each CDR3. A D gene is named only where the DNA matches it firmly. Only part of the rows carry a size: once, few, many, or a class if the clone is expanded.

v_gene	abundance	j_gene	d_gene	CDR3aa	CDR3nt
TRBV5-1	.	TRBJ2-3	TRBD1	CASSTGVGWTDTQYF	TGCGCCAGCAGCACAGGGGTAGGATGGACAGATACGCAGTATTTT
TRBV9	.	TRBJ2-5	TRBD2	CASSPGLAGLQETQYF	TGTGCCAGCAGCCCGGGACTAGCGGGGCTCCAAGAGACCCAGTACTTC
TRBV6-1	.	TRBJ1-1	.	CASSEGGVSLIGAFF	TGTGCCAGCAGTGAAGGCGGGGTCTCCTTGATTGGAGCTTTCTTT
TRBV7-8	.	TRBJ1-4	.	CASSRTDRKLFF	TGTGCCAGCAGCCGGACAGATCGCAAACTGTTTTTT
TRBV4-1	.	TRBJ2-7	TRBD1	CASSQDATGGWSGEQYF	TGCGCCAGCAGCCAAGATGCTACAGGGGGCTGGTCCGGCGAGCAGTACTTC
TRBV9	.	TRBJ2-3	TRBD2	CASSVARTSGGYPDTQYF	TGTGCCAGCAGCGTAGCTCGGACTAGCGGGGGGTACCCAGATACGCAGTATTTT
TRBV11-3	.	TRBJ2-5	TRBD1	CASSSHRGQTQYF	TGTGCCAGCAGCTCCCACAGGGGACAGACCCAGTACTTC
TRBV7-9	.	TRBJ2-1	.	CASSSLNSPTNEQFF	TGTGCCAGCAGCTCTCTTAACAGCCCAACCAATGAGCAGTTCTTC
TRBV5-8	.	TRBJ1-1	.	CASSFPGTEAFF	TGTGCCAGCAGCTTTCCGGGCACTGAAGCTTTCTTT
TRBV5-1	.	TRBJ2-2	.	CASSPWGLTGELFF	TGCGCCAGCAGCCCCTGGGGCCTCACCGGGGAGCTGTTTTTT
TRBV5-5	.	TRBJ1-5	.	CASRDWDSNQPQHF	TGTGCCAGCCGGGACTGGGATAGCAATCAGCCCCAGCATTTT
TRBV4-1	.	TRBJ2-3	.	CASSGTRAGWGTDTQYF	TGCGCCAGCAGTGGGACACGGGCGGGATGGGGCACAGATACGCAGTATTTT
TRBV6-5	.	TRBJ1-4	.	CASKRADEKLFF	TGTGCCAGCAAGAGGGCGGATGAAAAACTGTTTTTT
TRBV7-6	.	TRBJ2-2	.	CASSLPLRAGDTGELFF	TGTGCCAGCAGCTTACCCCTTAGGGCAGGGGATACCGGGGAGCTGTTTTTT
TRBV7-9	.	TRBJ2-2	.	CASRGAGELFF	TGTGCCAGCAGGGGGGCCGGGGAGCTGTTTTTT
TRBV7-9	.	TRBJ1-1	TRBD1	CASSIRGRNSETTEAFF	TGTGCCAGCAGCATCAGGGGGCGGAACTCCGAGACCACTGAAGCTTTCTTT
TRBV19	.	TRBJ2-7	TRBD2	CASSPAKSGMSSYEQYF	TGTGCCAGTAGTCCGGCCAAAAGCGGGATGAGCTCCTACGAGCAGTACTTC
TRBV30	.	TRBJ1-3	.	CAWSGRADVRNTIYF	TGTGCCTGGAGCGGGCGGGCCGATGTACGAAACACCATATATTTT
TRBV7-3	.	TRBJ2-7	TRBD1	CASSLGTGGAEQYF	TGTGCCAGCAGCTTAGGGACAGGGGGCGCCGAGCAGTACTTC
TRBV7-8	once	TRBJ2-5	TRBD2	CASSPGTSRETQYF	TGTGCCAGCAGCCCGGGGACTAGCCGAGAGACCCAGTACTTC
TRBV4-1	.	TRBJ2-7	.	CASSGQGTTYEQYF	TGCGCCAGCAGCGGTCAGGGGACAACCTACGAGCAGTACTTC
TRBV2	.	TRBJ1-1	.	CASGFLGTEAFF	TGTGCCAGCGGCTTCCTTGGGACTGAAGCTTTCTTT
TRBV2	.	TRBJ1-5	TRBD1	CASRGTGTEPQHF	TGTGCCAGCAGAGGGACAGGCACGGAGCCCCAGCATTTT
TRBV4-1	.	TRBJ2-3	TRBD2	CASSQDTGGATDTQYF	TGCGCCAGCAGCCAAGATACGGGGGGGGCCACAGATACGCAGTATTTT
TRBV14	.	TRBJ1-2	.	CASSQDTNYGYTF	TGTGCCAGCAGCCAAGACACCAACTATGGCTACACCTTC
TRBV19	.	TRBJ2-3	.	CASNSGFSTDTQYF	TGTGCCAGTAACAGTGGCTTCAGCACAGATACGCAGTATTTT
TRBV25-1	.	TRBJ1-1	.	CASRGGAVNTEAFF	TGTGCCAGCAGGGGGGGGGCAGTGAACACTGAAGCTTTCTTT
TRBV10-1	.	TRBJ2-2	TRBD1	CASSDPGQVLTRGTGELFF	TGCGCCAGCAGTGACCCGGGACAGGTTCTAACACGGGGTACCGGGGAGCTGTTTTTT
TRBV19	.	TRBJ1-1	TRBD1	CASSFSGTGFDTEAFF	TGTGCCAGTAGTTTTTCTGGGACAGGGTTCGACACTGAAGCTTTCTTT
TRBV19	.	TRBJ2-1	.	CASSPAYNEQFF	TGTGCCAGTAGCCCAGCCTACAATGAGCAGTTCTTC
TRBV2	.	TRBJ2-3	TRBD2	CASRPGLAGLTDTQYF	TGTGCCAGCAGACCGGGACTAGCGGGACTCACAGATACGCAGTATTTT
TRBV11-1	.	TRBJ1-2	.	CASSFMGAANYGYTF	TGTGCCAGCAGCTTTATGGGGGCAGCTAACTATGGCTACACCTTC
TRBV5-8	.	TRBJ2-1	.	CASSLPGPTYNEQFF	TGTGCCAGCAGCTTGCCGGGACCCACCTACAATGAGCAGTTCTTC
TRBV5-4	.	TRBJ2-1	.	CASSFQGNEQFF	TGTGCCAGCAGTTTTCAGGGTAATGAGCAGTTCTTC
TRBV11-3	.	TRBJ1-1	TRBD1	CASGQGASTEAFF	TGTGCCAGCGGCCAGGGGGCGAGCACTGAAGCTTTCTTT
TRBV7-9	.	TRBJ1-3	.	CASSLSLDTIYF	TGTGCCAGCAGCTTATCCTTGGACACCATATATTTT
TRBV11-3	.	TRBJ2-5	.	CASSLGLALGETQYF	TGTGCCAGCAGCTTAGGCCTAGCATTAGGGGAGACCCAGTACTTC
TRBV6-5	.	TRBJ2-7	.	CASSRGYEQYF	TGTGCCAGCTCACGCGGCTACGAGCAGTACTTC
TRBV30	.	TRBJ1-5	.	CAWSNTAEQPQHF	TGTGCCTGGAGTAACACAGCGGAACAGCCCCAGCATTTT
TRBV6-6	.	TRBJ1-4	TRBD1	CASKIPGQGGEKLFF	TGTGCCAGCAAAATCCCGGGACAGGGCGGAGAAAAACTGTTTTTT
TRBV18	.	TRBJ2-7	.	CASSPQGAGEYEQYF	TGTGCCAGCTCACCACAGGGAGCCGGCGAGTACGAGCAGTACTTC
TRBV10-3	.	TRBJ1-6	.	CAISENLGWAGSPLHF	TGTGCCATCAGTGAGAATCTGGGGTGGGCTGGGTCACCCCTCCACTTT
TRBV5-4	.	TRBJ2-4	TRBD2	CASSSASSGINIQYF	TGTGCCAGCAGCTCCGCCTCTAGCGGGATAAACATTCAGTACTTC
TRBV5-1	.	TRBJ2-1	.	CASSPTRPANEQFF	TGCGCCAGCAGCCCCACTAGACCCGCCAATGAGCAGTTCTTC
TRBV29-1	.	TRBJ2-5	.	CSVENREGEQYF	TGCAGCGTTGAGAACAGGGAAGGGGAGCAGTACTTC
TRBV5-8	.	TRBJ2-3	.	CASPSVQGFTDTQYF	TGTGCCAGCCCCTCGGTACAGGGTTTCACAGATACGCAGTATTTT
TRBV29-1	.	TRBJ2-1	TRBD2	CSVSTSGRLNEQFF	TGCAGCGTTTCGACTAGCGGGAGGTTAAATGAGCAGTTCTTC
TRBV19	.	TRBJ1-2	.	CASSGRGGYTF	TGTGCCAGTAGTGGGAGAGGCGGCTACACCTTC
TRBV10-3	.	TRBJ2-3	.	CAIIRDLSTDTQYF	TGTGCCATCATCCGGGACTTAAGCACAGATACGCAGTATTTT
TRBV7-2	.	TRBJ2-3	.	CASSFASGTSTDTQYF	TGTGCCAGCAGCTTTGCGAGCGGAACGTCCACAGATACGCAGTATTTT
TRBV5-1	few	TRBJ1-3	.	CASSDLGGLGNTIYF	TGCGCCAGCAGCGACCTGGGGGGGTTAGGAAACACCATATATTTT
TRBV5-5	.	TRBJ1-5	.	CASSSLESNQPQHF	TGTGCCAGCAGCTCCCTAGAGAGCAATCAGCCCCAGCATTTT